A single sample is the source of the 9 T cell receptor beta chains below, sequenced in a study of cytomegalovirus exposure and HLA in healthy donors. The primer mix had 60 Vbeta and 13 Jbeta primers. Assay: immunoSEQ multiplex PCR; the TCRdb copy retains only in-frame clones and omits some. The sample holds fewer than 80,000 clones, roughly 80% seen once. The specimen was PBMCs. Receptor source: a woman aged 35 to 49 in good health and CMV-seropositive.

The chain couples TRBV4-3 to TRBJ2-7; D possibly corresponds to TRBD1 (5 bases). This CDR3 is 15 amino acids long. CDR1 LGHNA and CDR2 YSLEER come from the germline V gene. Trimming stripped 3 bases from V and 0 bases from J, with 12 bases between. The CDR3 sequence: CASSQTTVSSYEQYF. For the CDR3, the DNA is TGCGCCAGCAGCCAGACGACAGTTTCCTCCTACGAGCAGTACTTC.

The chain links TRBV7-2 to TRBJ1-4; D may be TRBD1 (5 bases). There are 14 residues in the CDR3. Germline CDR1 and CDR2: SGHTA and FQGNSA. The V end lost 5 bases, the J end lost 6 bases, and 13 bases lay between the germline ends. CDR3 sequence reads: CASSLSGGDEKLFF. The DNA of the CDR3 is TGTGCCAGCAGCCTCAGCGGGGGGGATGAAAAACTGTTTTTT.

The chain uses TRBV5-1 and TRBJ2-5; TRBD1 matches 7 bases. The germline V gene has CDR1 SGHRS and CDR2 YFSETQ. The CDR3 spans 14 residues. The trim removed 0 bases at V and 5 bases at J, leaving 4 bases unmatched. The CDR3 DNA reads TGCGCCAGCAGCTTGGCCCCCAGGGGGGAGACCCAGTACTTC. Its translation: CASSLAPRGETQYF.

This chain connects TRBV18 to TRBJ1-1; 7 bases match TRBD1. V was pared by 1 base and J by 3 bases, with 8 bases of the junction left unmatched. The CDR3 extends over 16 amino acids. Germline V gives CDR1 KGHSH, CDR2 LQKENI. The CDR3 DNA reads as TGTGCCAGCTCACCACTTGGTCAGGGGGGCTACACTGAAGCTTTCTTT. Its translation is CASSPLGQGGYTEAFF. Full variable domain (missing parts from reference TRBV18 and TRBJ1-1): NAGVMQNPRHLVRRRGQEARLRCSPMKGHSHVYWYRQLPEEGLKFMVYLQKENIIDESGMPKERFSAEFPKEGPSILRIQQVVRGDSAAYFCASSPLGQGGYTEAFFGQGTRLTVV.

This chain uses TRBV14 with TRBJ2-1; TRBD2 agrees at 8 bases. V lost 6 bases, J lost 0 bases, and 7 bases stayed unmatched. Germline CDR1 reads SGHDN; CDR2 reads FVKESK. The CDR3 is 16 amino acids. CDR3 amino acids: CASSRGGSGSYNEQFF. The CDR3 nucleotides read TGTGCCAGCAGTCGGGGGGGTTCGGGCTCCTACAATGAGCAGTTCTTC.

This clone was detected only a few times. At one end, the junction sequence differs from germline, possibly due to a read error. The chain couples TRBV7-9 to TRBJ2-7, with D perhaps matching TRBD1 (5 bases). Germline CDR1 reads SEHNR; CDR2 reads FQNEAQ (reference sequence). This CDR3 region has 15 residues. The CDR3 spells CSSSYGHGSSSEQYF. CDR3 nucleotides: TGTTCCAGCAGCTACGGACACGGCTCCTCGAGCGAGCAGTACTTC.

The chain couples TRBV27 to TRBJ2-1; 7 nucleotides align to TRBD2. This CDR3 has 16 amino acids. Germline values: CDR1 MNHEY, CDR2 SMNVEV (reference sequence). The trim removed 5 bases at V and 0 bases at J, leaving 7 bases unmatched. CDR3 loop: CASSNSGFDSYNEQFF. The CDR3 DNA follows: TGTGCCAGCAGTAATAGCGGGTTCGACTCCTACAATGAGCAGTTCTTC.

The chain employs TRBV5-5 and TRBJ1-1; maybe TRBD1 (5 bases). The CDR3 spans 15 residues. The V gene's germline CDR1 is SGHKS and CDR2 YYEKEE (reference sequence). The V end lost 1 base, the J end lost 6 bases, and 16 bases lay between the germline ends. The CDR3: CASSLTLSGAAEAFF. The CDR3 region has the DNA TGTGCCAGCAGCTTGACTTTATCTGGGGCCGCTGAAGCTTTCTTT. The full variable domain, rest sourced from reference TRBV5-5 and TRBJ1-1, is DAGVTQSPTHLIKTRGQQVTLRCSPISGHKSVSWYQQVLGQGPQFIFQYYEKEERGRGNFPDRFSARQFPNYSSELNVNALLLGDSALYLCASSLTLSGAAEAFFGQGTRLTVV.

Worth noting for this clone: The germline gene is not matched at one end of the junction; a read error may be the cause. J is TRBJ1-5 and V is TRBV10-3, with TRBD1 matching over 8 bases. The V gene's germline CDR1 is ENHRY and CDR2 SYGVKD. The CDR3 is made up of 14 amino acids. CDR3 region: CAISEGQGNQPQHF. CDR3 nucleotides: TGTGCCATCAGTGAGGGACAGGGCAACCAGCCCCAGCATTTT.